This TCR beta chain was found in a study of cytomegalovirus exposure and HLA in healthy donors. General study points: Reportedly, cytomegalovirus status was diagnosed with high sensitivity and specificity. It was confirmed in vitro that a few of the CMV-associated chains were specific for CMV antigens.

V was pared by 0 bases and J by 1 base, with 7 bases between. The CDR3 extends over 14 amino acids. Germline V lookup: CDR1 SGHNT, CDR2 YYREEE (reference sequence). Here immunoSEQ multiplex PCR was the method, and the copy in TCRdb shows in-frame clones only, minus some. The data hold more than 95,000 clones, with about 82% observed a single time. A single count supports this clone. Its antigen is unidentified. The donors formed part of the approximately 120-subject validation cohort, distinct from the approximately 670-subject first cohort. The sequenced sample was PBMCs. The chain has TRBV5-4 and TRBJ1-1, with D perhaps TRBD1 (5 bases). The sequence came from a man aged 18 to 29 in good health and CMV-seronegative. The chain's CDR3 is CASSLAGGNTEAFF. The CDR3 nucleotides read TGTGCCAGCAGCTTGGCCGGGGGGAACACTGAAGCTTTCTTT.